These T cell receptor beta chains were read from a single sample in a study of blood T cell repertoires in COVID-19. Using immunoSEQ multiplex PCR, the repertoire was profiled, and TCRdb retains in-frame clones only, with some absent. This sample carries 290,000 or so clones, 75% to 95% of them seen once, and the ten largest clones take around 1.1%. Sequenced input: PBMCs or T cells enriched from blood (not recorded which). The receptors here all came from a woman younger than 45 who had recovered from COVID-19. The CDR3 runs from the conserved cysteine through the conserved F or W. The D gene is left open where the match is weak. Size is stated for part of the rows, as once, few or many counts, or as a class when the clone is expanded.

d_gene,v_gene,j_gene,abundance,CDR3nt,CDR3aa
.,TRBV6-1,TRBJ1-6,.,TGTGCCAGCAGTGAATACAGTCTGTATAATTCACCCCTCCACTTT,CASSEYSLYNSPLHF
.,TRBV10-1,TRBJ1-5,.,TGCGCCAGCAGTGAGGCGGGCAGCAATCAGCCCCAGCATTTT,CASSEAGSNQPQHF
.,TRBV28,TRBJ2-7,.,TGTGCCAGCAGCCGGGGCTCCTACGAGCAGTACTTC,CASSRGSYEQYF
TRBD2,TRBV7-3,TRBJ2-7,.,TGTGCCAGCAGCTTAGGAGCGGGAACGGGCTACGAGCAGTACTTC,CASSLGAGTGYEQYF
.,TRBV19,TRBJ2-1,.,TGTGCCAGTAGTTTTACACCGTACAATGAGCAGTTCTTC,CASSFTPYNEQFF
.,TRBV30,TRBJ1-2,.,TGTGCCTGGAGTGTACTTGGAGGAGGGCTTGGGGGCTACACCTTC,CAWSVLGGGLGGYTF
.,TRBV19,TRBJ2-3,.,TGTGCCAGTAGTATAGATCTCACGGTCACGGCAGATACGCAGTATTTT,CASSIDLTVTADTQYF
TRBD1,TRBV27,TRBJ2-2,once,TGTGCCACCCGATACGGGACAGCCGCGAACACCGGGGAGCTGTTTTTT,CATRYGTAANTGELFF
TRBD2,TRBV6-4,TRBJ2-2,once,TGTGCCAGCAGTGACTCAGCGGGAGTCCCCGCCGGGGAGCTGTTTTTT,CASSDSAGVPAGELFF
.,TRBV27,TRBJ2-1,.,TGTGCCAGCAGAACACTCAATAGCGCCAGCTCCTACAATGAGCAGTTCTTC,CASRTLNSASSYNEQFF
.,TRBV7-2,TRBJ2-3,once,TGTGCCAGCAGCTTGGGGGCGGTCCGCACAGATACGCAGTATTTT,CASSLGAVRTDTQYF
TRBD2,TRBV3-1/TRBV3-2,TRBJ2-2,.,TGTGCCAGCAGCGCCCCAGCGGGACCCCCGAACACCGGGGAGCTGTTTTTT,CASSAPAGPPNTGELFF
.,TRBV5-1,TRBJ1-5,few,TGCGCCAGCAGCTTGGGAGGGAACAATCAGCCCCAGCATTTT,CASSLGGNNQPQHF
.,TRBV27,TRBJ2-4,.,TGTGCCAGCAGTTTAAAGGCAGGGCATCGTGACATTCAGTACTTC,CASSLKAGHRDIQYF
TRBD1,TRBV28,TRBJ1-1,once,TGTGCCAGCAGCCGAATGATGACAGGGCAGGCTTTCTTT,CASSRMMTGQAFF
TRBD1,TRBV7-3,TRBJ2-7,.,TGTGCCAGCAGCACCCGACAGGGGAACGAGCAGTACTTC,CASSTRQGNEQYF
.,TRBV28,TRBJ2-4,.,TGTGCCAGCAGGGGCGGGACAGCCAAAAACATTCAGTACTTC,CASRGGTAKNIQYF
.,TRBV19,TRBJ2-1,.,TGTGCCAGTAGTATATCGGTGACACGGGAGCAGTTCTTC,CASSISVTREQFF
.,TRBV25-1,TRBJ1-1,.,TGTGCCAGCGCCCCAGGGGAGAGGAACACTGAAGCTTTCTTT,CASAPGERNTEAFF
.,TRBV7-9,TRBJ1-3,.,TGTGCCAGCAGCTTAGTGTCAAACTCTGGAAACACCATATATTTT,CASSLVSNSGNTIYF
.,TRBV19,TRBJ2-3,.,TGTGCCAGTAGTTTCCTGGGCGCAGATACGCAGTATTTT,CASSFLGADTQYF
.,TRBV29-1,TRBJ2-5,.,TGCAGCGTTACGGTGCCAGGGGCAGAGACCCAGTACTTC,CSVTVPGAETQYF
TRBD2,TRBV2,TRBJ2-1,.,TGTGCCAGCAGTGAACCGTATAGGACTAGTTTCGGCTATGAGCAGTTCTTC,CASSEPYRTSFGYEQFF
TRBD2,TRBV18,TRBJ2-5,.,TGTGCCAGCTCACGGGGACTAGACGAGACCCAGTACTTC,CASSRGLDETQYF
TRBD2,TRBV6-5,TRBJ2-3,.,TGTGCCAGCAGTTACCGGGCTAGCGGAGATACGCAGTATTTT,CASSYRASGDTQYF
TRBD2,TRBV4-1,TRBJ2-1,.,TGCGCCAGCAGCCAAGGGACTAGCGGATACAATGAGCAGTTCTTC,CASSQGTSGYNEQFF
.,TRBV11-2,TRBJ2-5,.,TGTGCCAGCAGCTTAGCGACAGGCCGAACCCAAGAGACCCAGTACTTC,CASSLATGRTQETQYF
.,TRBV12-3/TRBV12-4,TRBJ1-1,.,TGTGCCAGCCTTCGGGGGGGGACCTCTGAAGCTTTCTTT,CASLRGGTSEAFF
TRBD1,TRBV7-2,TRBJ1-2,.,TGTGCCAGCAGCTTACAGGGGGCAGGCTATGGCTACACCTTC,CASSLQGAGYGYTF
TRBD1,TRBV9,TRBJ2-7,.,TGTGCCAGCAGCGTAGGTGGGACAGGGGGCTACGAGCAGTACTTC,CASSVGGTGGYEQYF
.,TRBV5-1,TRBJ2-3,.,TGCGCCAGCAGCTTGGCTTCATTGTCCAGAACACGGGCAGATACGCAGTATTTT,CASSLASLSRTRADTQYF
TRBD1,TRBV28,TRBJ2-2,.,TGTGCCAGCAGTTTTCCTCCGGACAGGGCCGTCACCGGGGAGCTGTTTTTT,CASSFPPDRAVTGELFF
.,TRBV9,TRBJ2-5,few,TGTGCCAGCAGCGTAGACAGCGCGGCGGGAGAGACCCAGTACTTC,CASSVDSAAGETQYF
.,TRBV19,TRBJ1-6,.,TGTGCCAGTAGTACCTCCGGGGGGAGGTCACCCCTCCACTTT,CASSTSGGRSPLHF
.,TRBV7-3,TRBJ1-1,.,TGTGCCAGCAGCTTAAGCGACAGCAAATTTGAAGCTTTCTTT,CASSLSDSKFEAFF
.,TRBV2,TRBJ2-5,.,TGTGCCAGCAGTGCCCAGCGGCAAGAGACCCAGTACTTC,CASSAQRQETQYF
.,TRBV10-3,TRBJ1-5,.,TGTGCCATCAGTGTGGACATTGGCGGTCAGCCCCAGCATTTT,CAISVDIGGQPQHF
.,TRBV7-3,TRBJ2-1,.,TGTGCCAGCAGCTCGACAGGTAACTACAATGAGCAGTTCTTC,CASSSTGNYNEQFF
.,TRBV6-6,TRBJ2-2,.,TGTGCCAGCAGTTACACAAAACCCGGGGAGCTGTTTTTT,CASSYTKPGELFF
.,TRBV9,TRBJ2-3,.,TGTGCCAGCAGCGTAGATCCAGGGTACGCAGATACGCAGTATTTT,CASSVDPGYADTQYF
.,TRBV30,TRBJ1-5,.,TGTGCCTGTCGAAGGCAGGGATCTTGGCAGCCCCAGCATTTT,CACRRQGSWQPQHF
.,TRBV19,TRBJ2-2,.,TGTGCCAGTAAGTCGGGACACCAGAACACCGGGGAGCTGTTTTTT,CASKSGHQNTGELFF
TRBD1,TRBV28,TRBJ1-1,.,TGTGCCAGCACACAGGGGTACACTGAAGCTTTCTTT,CASTQGYTEAFF
TRBD1,TRBV12-3/TRBV12-4,TRBJ2-7,.,TGTGCCAGCACCCTGACAGGGGGGGGCGAGCAGTACTTC,CASTLTGGGEQYF
TRBD1,TRBV30,TRBJ1-4,.,TGTGCCTGGACCGGGACAGTAAGAGAAAAACTGTTTTTT,CAWTGTVREKLFF
.,TRBV11-2,TRBJ2-7,.,TGTGCCAGCAGCTTAGTGGACAACTACGAGCAGTACTTC,CASSLVDNYEQYF
.,TRBV19,TRBJ2-3,once,TGTGCCAGTAGACCGATGAGTGCGAAGAATACGCAGTATTTT,CASRPMSAKNTQYF
TRBD2,TRBV5-4,TRBJ2-2,.,TGTGCCAGCAGGGACAGACTAGCGGGGGCCGGGGAGCTGTTTTTT,CASRDRLAGAGELFF
TRBD2,TRBV27,TRBJ2-7,.,TGTGCCAGCAGTTTTAGGCTTCTAGCGGGAGCCGAGCAGTACTTC,CASSFRLLAGAEQYF
.,TRBV6-4,TRBJ2-1,.,TGTGCCAGCAGTGCCTTTGAAGGAGCGGACGAGCAGTTCTTC,CASSAFEGADEQFF
TRBD1,TRBV7-8,TRBJ2-3,.,TGTGCCAGCAGTCCAGACAGGGGGTTTGGTGCAGATACGCAGTATTTT,CASSPDRGFGADTQYF
.,TRBV5-1,TRBJ2-6,.,TGCGCCAGCAGCCCTAGACGGAACTCTGGGGCCAACGTCCTGACTTTC,CASSPRRNSGANVLTF
TRBD2,TRBV3-1/TRBV3-2,TRBJ2-1,.,TGTGCCAGCAGCGACCGGGACTATGTATACAATGAGCAGTTCTTC,CASSDRDYVYNEQFF